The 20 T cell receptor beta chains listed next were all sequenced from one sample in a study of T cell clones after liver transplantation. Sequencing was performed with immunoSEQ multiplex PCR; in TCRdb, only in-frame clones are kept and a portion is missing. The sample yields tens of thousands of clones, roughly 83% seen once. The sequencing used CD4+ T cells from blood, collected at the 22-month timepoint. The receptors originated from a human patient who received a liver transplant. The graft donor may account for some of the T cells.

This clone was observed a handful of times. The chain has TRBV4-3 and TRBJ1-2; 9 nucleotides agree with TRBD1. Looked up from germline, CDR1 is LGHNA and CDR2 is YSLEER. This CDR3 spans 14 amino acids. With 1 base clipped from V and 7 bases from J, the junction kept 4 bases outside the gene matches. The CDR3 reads CASSQGQGEFGYTF. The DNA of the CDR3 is TGCGCCAGCAGCCAAGGACAGGGGGAATTTGGCTACACCTTC.

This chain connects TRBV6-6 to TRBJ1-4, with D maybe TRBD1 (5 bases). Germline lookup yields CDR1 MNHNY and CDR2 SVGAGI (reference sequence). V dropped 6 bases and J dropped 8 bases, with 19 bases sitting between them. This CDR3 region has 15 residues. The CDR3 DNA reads TGTGCCAGCAGCCAGGGACGCACTATTGGGGAAAAACTGTTTTTT. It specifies CASSQGRTIGEKLFF.

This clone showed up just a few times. CDR3 nucleotides: TGCGCCAGCAGCCAAGTGTCGGCAGCCTTAGGCGAGCAGTACTTC. Protein sequence: CASSQVSAALGEQYF. The genes are TRBV4-1 and TRBJ2-7, with no clear D. The CDR3 has 15 residues. The V end lost 1 base, the J end lost 6 bases, and 16 bases lay between the germline ends. CDR1 and CDR2 (germline): MGHRA, YSYEKL.

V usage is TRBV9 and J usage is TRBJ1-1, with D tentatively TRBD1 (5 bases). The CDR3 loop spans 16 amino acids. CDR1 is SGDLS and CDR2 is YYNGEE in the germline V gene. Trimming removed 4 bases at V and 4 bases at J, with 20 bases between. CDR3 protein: CASSRSWDRGGTEAFF. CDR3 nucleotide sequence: TGTGCCAGCAGCCGCAGTTGGGACCGCGGGGGCACTGAAGCTTTCTTT. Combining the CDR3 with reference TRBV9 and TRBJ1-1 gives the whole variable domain DSGVTQTPKHLITATGQRVTLRCSPRSGDLSVYWYQQSLDQGLQFLIQYYNGEERAKGNILERFSAQQFPDLHSELNLSSLELGDSALYFCASSRSWDRGGTEAFFGQGTRLTVV.

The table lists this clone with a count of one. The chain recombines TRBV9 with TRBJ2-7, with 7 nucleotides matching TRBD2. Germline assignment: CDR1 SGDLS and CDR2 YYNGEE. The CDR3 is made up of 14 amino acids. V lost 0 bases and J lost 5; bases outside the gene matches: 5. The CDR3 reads CASSVDEGRDEQYF. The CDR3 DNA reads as TGTGCCAGCAGCGTAGATGAGGGGAGGGACGAGCAGTACTTC.

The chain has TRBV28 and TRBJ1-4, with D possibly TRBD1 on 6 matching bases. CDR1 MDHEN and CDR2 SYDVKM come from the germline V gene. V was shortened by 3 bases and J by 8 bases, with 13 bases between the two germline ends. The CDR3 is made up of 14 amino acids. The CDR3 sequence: CASSLLTGGEKLFF. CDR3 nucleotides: TGTGCCAGCAGTTTGCTGACAGGAGGCGAAAAACTGTTTTTT. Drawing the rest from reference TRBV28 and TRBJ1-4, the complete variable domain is DVKVTQSSRYLVKRTGEKVFLECVQDMDHENMFWYRQDPGLGLRLIYFSYDVKMKEKGDIPEGYSVSREKKERFSLILESASTNQTSMYLCASSLLTGGEKLFFGSGTQLSVL.

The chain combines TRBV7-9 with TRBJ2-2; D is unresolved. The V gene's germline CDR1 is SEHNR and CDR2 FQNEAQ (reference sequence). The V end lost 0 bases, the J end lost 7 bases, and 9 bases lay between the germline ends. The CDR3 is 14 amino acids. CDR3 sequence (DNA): TGTGCCAGCAGCTTAGCCCCTGCCTACGGGGAGCTGTTTTTT. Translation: CASSLAPAYGELFF. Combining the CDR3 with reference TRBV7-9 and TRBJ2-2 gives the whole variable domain DTGVSQNPRHKITKRGQNVTFRCDPISEHNRLYWYRQTLGQGPEFLTYFQNEAQLEKSRLLSDRFSAERPKGSFSTLEIQRTEQGDSAMYLCASSLAPAYGELFFGEGSRLTVL.

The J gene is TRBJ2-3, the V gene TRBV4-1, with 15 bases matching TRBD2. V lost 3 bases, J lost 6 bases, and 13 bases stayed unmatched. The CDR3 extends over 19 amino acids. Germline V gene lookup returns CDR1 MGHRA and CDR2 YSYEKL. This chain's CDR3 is CASSHPRTSGGARQDTQYF. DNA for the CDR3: TGCGCCAGCAGCCATCCCCGGACTAGCGGGGGGGCACGACAGGATACGCAGTATTTT.

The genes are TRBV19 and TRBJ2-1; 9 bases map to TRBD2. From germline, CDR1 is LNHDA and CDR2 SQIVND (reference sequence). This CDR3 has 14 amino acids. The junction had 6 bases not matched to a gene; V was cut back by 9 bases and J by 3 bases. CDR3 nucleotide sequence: TGTGCCAGCAAGAGCGGGAGGCTCTACAATGAGCAGTTCTTC. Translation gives CASKSGRLYNEQFF.

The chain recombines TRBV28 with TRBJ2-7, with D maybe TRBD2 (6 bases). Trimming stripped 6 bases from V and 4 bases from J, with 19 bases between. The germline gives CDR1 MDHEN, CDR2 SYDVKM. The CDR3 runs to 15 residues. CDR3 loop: CASRPPGLQVYEQYF. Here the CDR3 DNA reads TGTGCCAGCAGGCCTCCGGGACTCCAAGTTTACGAGCAGTACTTC.

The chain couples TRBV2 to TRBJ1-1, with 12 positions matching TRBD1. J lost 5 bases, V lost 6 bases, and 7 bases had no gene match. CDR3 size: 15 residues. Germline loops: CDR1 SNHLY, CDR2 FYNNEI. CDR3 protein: CASRGTGGAWTEAFF. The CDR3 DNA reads TGTGCCAGCAGAGGGACAGGGGGCGCGTGGACTGAAGCTTTCTTT.

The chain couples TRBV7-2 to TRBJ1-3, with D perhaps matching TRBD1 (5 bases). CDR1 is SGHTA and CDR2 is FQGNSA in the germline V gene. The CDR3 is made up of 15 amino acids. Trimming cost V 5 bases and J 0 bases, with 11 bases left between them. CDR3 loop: CASSPTASSGNTIYF. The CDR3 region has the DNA TGTGCCAGCAGCCCGACAGCTTCCTCTGGAAACACCATATATTTT.

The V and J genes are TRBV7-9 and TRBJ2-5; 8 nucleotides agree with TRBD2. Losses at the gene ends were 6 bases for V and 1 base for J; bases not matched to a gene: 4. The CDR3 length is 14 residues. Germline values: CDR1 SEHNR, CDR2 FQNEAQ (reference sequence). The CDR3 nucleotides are TGTGCCAGCAGAGCGCGGGGGGCCCAAGAGACCCAGTACTTC. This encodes CASRARGAQETQYF. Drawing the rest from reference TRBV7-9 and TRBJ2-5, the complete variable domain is DTGVSQNPRHKITKRGQNVTFRCDPISEHNRLYWYRQTLGQGPEFLTYFQNEAQLEKSRLLSDRFSAERPKGSFSTLEIQRTEQGDSAMYLCASRARGAQETQYFGPGTRLLVL.

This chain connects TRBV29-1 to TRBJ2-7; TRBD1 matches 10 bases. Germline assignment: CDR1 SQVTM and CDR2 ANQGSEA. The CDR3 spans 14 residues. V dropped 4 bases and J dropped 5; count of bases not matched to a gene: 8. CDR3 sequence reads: CSVGGQGPRDEQYF. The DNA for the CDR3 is TGCAGCGTTGGGGGACAGGGGCCCCGCGACGAGCAGTACTTC.

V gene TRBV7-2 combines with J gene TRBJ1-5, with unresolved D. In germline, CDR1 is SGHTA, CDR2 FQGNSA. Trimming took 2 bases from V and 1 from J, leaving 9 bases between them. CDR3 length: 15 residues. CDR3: CASSLQGRSNQPQHF. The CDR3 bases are TGTGCCAGCAGCTTACAAGGTAGGAGCAATCAGCCCCAGCATTTT.

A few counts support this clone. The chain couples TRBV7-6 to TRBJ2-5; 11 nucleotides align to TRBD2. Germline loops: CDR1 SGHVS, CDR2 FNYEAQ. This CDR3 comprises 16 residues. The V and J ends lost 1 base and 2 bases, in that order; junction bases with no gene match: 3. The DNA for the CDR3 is TGTGCCAGCAGCTTAGGAGGGACTAGCGGACAAGAGACCCAGTACTTC. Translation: CASSLGGTSGQETQYF.

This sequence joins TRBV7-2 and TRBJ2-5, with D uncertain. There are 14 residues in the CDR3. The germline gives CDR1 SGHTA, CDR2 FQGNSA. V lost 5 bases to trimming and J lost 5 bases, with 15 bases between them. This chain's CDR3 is CASSRLLAGETQYF. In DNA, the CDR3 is TGTGCCAGCAGCCGTTTGCTGGCAGGCGAGACCCAGTACTTC.

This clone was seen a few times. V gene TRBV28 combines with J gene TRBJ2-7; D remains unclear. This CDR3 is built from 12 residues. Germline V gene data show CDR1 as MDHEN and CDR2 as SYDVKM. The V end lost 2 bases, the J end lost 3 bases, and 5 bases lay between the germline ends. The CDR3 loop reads CASSLVHYEQYF. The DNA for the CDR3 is TGTGCCAGCAGTTTAGTACACTACGAGCAGTACTTC.

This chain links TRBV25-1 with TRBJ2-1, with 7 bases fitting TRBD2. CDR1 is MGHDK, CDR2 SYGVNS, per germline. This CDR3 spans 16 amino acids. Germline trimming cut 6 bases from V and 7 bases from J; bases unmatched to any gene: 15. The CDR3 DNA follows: TGTGCCAGCAGAGGGCTATGGGAGGGAGGGTGGAATGAGCAGTTCTTC. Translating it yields CASRGLWEGGWNEQFF.

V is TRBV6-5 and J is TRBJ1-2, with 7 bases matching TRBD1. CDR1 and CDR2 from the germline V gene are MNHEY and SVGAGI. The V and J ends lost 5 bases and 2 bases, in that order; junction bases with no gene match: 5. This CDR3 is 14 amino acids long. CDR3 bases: TGTGCCAGCAGTGATCGGGACAGAAACTATGGCTACACCTTC. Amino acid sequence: CASSDRDRNYGYTF.